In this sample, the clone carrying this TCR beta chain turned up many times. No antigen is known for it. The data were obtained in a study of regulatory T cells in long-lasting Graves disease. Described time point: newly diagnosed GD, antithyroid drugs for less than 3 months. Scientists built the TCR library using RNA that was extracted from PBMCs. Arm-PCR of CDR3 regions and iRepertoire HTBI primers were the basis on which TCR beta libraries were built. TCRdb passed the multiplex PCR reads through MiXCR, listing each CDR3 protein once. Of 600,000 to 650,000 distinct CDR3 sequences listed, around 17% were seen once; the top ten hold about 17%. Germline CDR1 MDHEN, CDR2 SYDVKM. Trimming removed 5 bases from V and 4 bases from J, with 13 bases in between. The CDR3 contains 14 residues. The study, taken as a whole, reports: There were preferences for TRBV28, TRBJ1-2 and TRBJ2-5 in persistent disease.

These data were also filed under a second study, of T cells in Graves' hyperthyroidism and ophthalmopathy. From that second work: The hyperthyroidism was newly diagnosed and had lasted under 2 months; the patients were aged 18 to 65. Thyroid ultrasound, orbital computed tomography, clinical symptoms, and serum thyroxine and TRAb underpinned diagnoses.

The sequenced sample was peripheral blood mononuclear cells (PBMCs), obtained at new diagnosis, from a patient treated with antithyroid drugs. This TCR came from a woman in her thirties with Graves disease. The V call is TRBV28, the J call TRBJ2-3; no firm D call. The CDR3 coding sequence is TGTGCCAGCAGTCGCACTTTATTGTCAGATACGCAGTATTTT. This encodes CASSRTLLSDTQYF.